The clone carrying this T cell receptor (beta chain) appeared once. Trimming removed 5 bases at V and 4 bases at J, with 14 bases between. Per germline, CDR1 LNHDA and CDR2 SQIVND (reference sequence). The CDR3 length is 14 residues. This record belongs to a study of blood T cell repertoires in COVID-19. In the study overall: Samples came from the United States, Italy and Spain, spanning acute and convalescent COVID-19. Nucleic acid was either cDNA or gDNA, and it came from T cells, B-cell-depleted T cells, or PBMCs.

Profiling relied on immunoSEQ multiplex PCR, and the TCRdb table lists in-frame clones only, not all of them. The sample includes 150,000 to 200,000 clones, about 85% of them seen just once. Sequencing input: peripheral blood. The chain combines TRBV19 with TRBJ1-1; D remains unclear. The TCR was taken from a man aged 55 to 70 who had recovered from COVID-19. CDR3 sequence (DNA): TGTGCCAGTAGTCCCCCCACGGGGAGCACTGAAGCTTTCTTT. Encoded protein: CASSPPTGSTEAFF.